This T cell receptor (beta chain) originates from a study of T cells in Graves' hyperthyroidism and ophthalmopathy. Stable Graves' hyperthyroidism meant no ophthalmopathy progression within 18 months. From germline, CDR1 is LNHDA and CDR2 SQIVND (reference sequence). V lost 5 bases and J 5 bases, leaving 12 bases between the germline ends. This CDR3 comprises 13 residues. RNA transcripts were the template for amplifying TCR beta CDR3 regions. First-round RT-PCR with HTBI primers amplified the TCR CDR3 region. TCRdb re-derived calls from the multiplex PCR reads in MiXCR, one entry per CDR3 protein. The repertoire includes hundreds of thousands of distinct CDR3 sequences, 13% of them detected once, and around 9.2% sits in the top ten. A few counts support this clonotype.

The receptor was derived from a woman younger than 35 with Graves' hyperthyroidism. The sequencing input was blood. The J gene is TRBJ1-2, the V gene TRBV19; the D is unclear. CDR3 bases: TGTGCCAGTAGTGGAGGTGGTTGGTATGGCTACACCTTC. Translated, it gives CASSGGGWYGYTF.